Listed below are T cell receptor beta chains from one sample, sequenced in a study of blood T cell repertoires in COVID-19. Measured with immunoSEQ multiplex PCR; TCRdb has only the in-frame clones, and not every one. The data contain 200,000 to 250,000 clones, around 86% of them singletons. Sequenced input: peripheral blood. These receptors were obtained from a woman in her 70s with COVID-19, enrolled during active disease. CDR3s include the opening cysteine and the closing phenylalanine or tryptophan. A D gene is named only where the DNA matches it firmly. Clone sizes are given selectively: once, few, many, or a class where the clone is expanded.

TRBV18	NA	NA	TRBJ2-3	CASSPLGNRLSTDTQYF	TGTGCCAGCTCACCACTAGGGAACAGGCTTAGCACAGATACGCAGTATTTT
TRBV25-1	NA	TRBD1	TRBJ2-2	CASGWPRTGGNTGELFF	TGTGCCAGCGGTTGGCCTCGGACAGGGGGAAACACCGGGGAGCTGTTTTTT
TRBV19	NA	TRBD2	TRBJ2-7	CASSTLAGLLYEQYF	TGTGCCAGTAGTACGTTAGCGGGCCTACTCTACGAGCAGTACTTC
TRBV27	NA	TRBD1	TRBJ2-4	CASSPGQGRGAKNIQYF	TGTGCCAGCAGTCCGGGACAGGGCCGGGGAGCCAAAAACATTCAGTACTTC
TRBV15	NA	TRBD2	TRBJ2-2	CATRPGTSGIGELFF	TGTGCCACCCGTCCCGGGACTAGCGGGATTGGGGAGCTGTTTTTT
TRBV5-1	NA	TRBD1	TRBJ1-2	CASSLGGQGYRYGYTF	TGCGCCAGCAGCTTGGGGGGACAGGGCTACCGGTATGGCTACACCTTC
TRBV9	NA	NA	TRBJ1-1	CASSVGDFRTRGTEAFF	TGTGCCAGCAGCGTAGGTGATTTCAGGACTCGGGGCACTGAAGCTTTCTTT
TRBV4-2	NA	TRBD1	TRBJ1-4	CASSQGMGQGDEKLFF	TGTGCCAGCAGCCAAGGGATGGGACAGGGGGATGAAAAACTGTTTTTT
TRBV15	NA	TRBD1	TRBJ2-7	CATSRDRVPGQGLFEQYF	TGTGCCACCAGCAGAGATAGAGTCCCGGGACAGGGGTTGTTCGAGCAGTACTTC
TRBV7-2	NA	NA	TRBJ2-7	CASSLVSGYEQYF	TGTGCCAGCAGCTTAGTATCGGGGTACGAGCAGTACTTC
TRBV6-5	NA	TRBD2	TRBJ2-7	CASRGEGSSYEQYF	TGTGCCAGCCGAGGGGAGGGGAGCTCCTACGAGCAGTACTTC
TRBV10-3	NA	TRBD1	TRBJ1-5	CAISERADRPYSNQPQHF	TGTGCCATCAGTGAGAGAGCGGACAGGCCATATAGCAATCAGCCCCAGCATTTT
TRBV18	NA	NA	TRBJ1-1	CASSDSSLNTEAFF	TGTGCCAGCTCCGACAGCTCTCTGAACACTGAAGCTTTCTTT
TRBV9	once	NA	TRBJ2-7	CASIGTFSYEQYF	TGTGCCAGCATAGGGACTTTCTCCTACGAGCAGTACTTC
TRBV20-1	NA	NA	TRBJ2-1	CSAAEIEQFF	TGCAGTGCCGCCGAGATTGAGCAGTTCTTC
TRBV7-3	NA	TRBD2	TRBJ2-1	CASSASLAGPYNEQFF	TGTGCCAGCAGCGCCTCTTTAGCGGGGCCCTACAATGAGCAGTTCTTC